The 3 T cell receptor beta chains reported below all come from one sample, sequenced in a study of post-analysis software for immune sequencing data. Broader study findings: Five TRBV segments, TRBV5-6, TRBV5-1 and TRBV20-1 among them, were found more frequent in patients than controls.

The authors incorporated unique molecular identifiers into the TCR beta cDNA libraries. MiXCR was run by TCRdb on the PCR reads, yielding one entry per CDR3 protein. The sample shows 350,000 to 450,000 distinct CDR3 sequences, approximately 33% of them seen only once. These receptors are not linked to any known antigen. The sequencing input was blood. The receptors shown here come from a girl aged 10 to 17 with multiple sclerosis.

V is TRBV14 and J is TRBJ2-7; the D is unclear. The assigned J gene may be wrong: the sequence end matches TRBJ2-5 better. This CDR3 comprises 13 residues. Per the germline V gene, CDR1 is SGHDN and CDR2 is FVKESK. This CDR3 reads CANPAGASKTQYF. CDR3 sequence (DNA): TGTGCCAACCCGGCCGGTGCATCAAAGACCCAGTACTTC.

V is TRBV29-1 and J is TRBJ2-7, with TRBD1 as a possible D gene (5 bases). The V end lost 3 bases, the J end lost 6 bases, and 15 bases lay between the germline ends. Germline V lookup: CDR1 SQVTM, CDR2 ANQGSEA. This CDR3 region has 13 residues. CDR3 sequence: CSVDRQLPGEQYF. Written as DNA, the CDR3 is TGCAGCGTTGACCGACAGTTACCTGGCGAGCAGTACTTC.

This clonotype has more than one count but fewer than ten. V usage is TRBV4-1 and J usage is TRBJ2-7, with a possible D match to TRBD2 (5 bases). Trimming took off 3 bases at V and 0 bases at J, with 12 bases between the two ends. The CDR3 runs to 15 residues. Germline CDR1 is MGHRA and CDR2 is YSYEKL. CDR3 in DNA: TGCGCCAGCAGCCAGACGAGGGATTACTCCTACGAGCAGTACTTC. This translates into CASSQTRDYSYEQYF.